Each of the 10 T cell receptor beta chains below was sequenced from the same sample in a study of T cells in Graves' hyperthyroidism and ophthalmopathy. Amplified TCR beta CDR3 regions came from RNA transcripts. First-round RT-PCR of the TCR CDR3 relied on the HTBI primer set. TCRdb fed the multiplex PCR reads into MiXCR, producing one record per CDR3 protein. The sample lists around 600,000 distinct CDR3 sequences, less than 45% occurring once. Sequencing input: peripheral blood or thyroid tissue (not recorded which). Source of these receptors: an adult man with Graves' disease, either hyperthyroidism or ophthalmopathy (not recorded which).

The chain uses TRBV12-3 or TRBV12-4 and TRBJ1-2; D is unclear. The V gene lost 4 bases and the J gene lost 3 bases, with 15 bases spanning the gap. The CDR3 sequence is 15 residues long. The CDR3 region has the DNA TGTGCCAGCAGTTACGTGGCGGAAACTTACTATGGCTACACCTTC. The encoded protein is CASSYVAETYYGYTF.

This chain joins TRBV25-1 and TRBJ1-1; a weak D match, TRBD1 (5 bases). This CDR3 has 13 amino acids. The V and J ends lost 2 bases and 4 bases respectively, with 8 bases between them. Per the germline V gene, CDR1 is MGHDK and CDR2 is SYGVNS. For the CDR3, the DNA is TGTGCCAGCAGTGAAATAGGGGCCACTGAAGCTTTCTTT. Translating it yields CASSEIGATEAFF.

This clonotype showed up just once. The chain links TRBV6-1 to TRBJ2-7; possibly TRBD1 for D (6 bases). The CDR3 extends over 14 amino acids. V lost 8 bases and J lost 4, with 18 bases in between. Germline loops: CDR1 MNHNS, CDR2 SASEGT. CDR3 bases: TGTGCCAGCTTAGCAGGGGCAGTTGGGTACGAGCAGTACTTC. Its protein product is CASLAGAVGYEQYF.

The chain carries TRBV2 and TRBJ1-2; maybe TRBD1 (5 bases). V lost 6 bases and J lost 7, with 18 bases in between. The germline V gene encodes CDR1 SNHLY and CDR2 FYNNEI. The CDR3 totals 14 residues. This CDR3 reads CASSPMGQNLGYTF. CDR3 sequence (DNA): TGTGCCAGCAGCCCAATGGGGCAGAACCTTGGCTACACCTTC.

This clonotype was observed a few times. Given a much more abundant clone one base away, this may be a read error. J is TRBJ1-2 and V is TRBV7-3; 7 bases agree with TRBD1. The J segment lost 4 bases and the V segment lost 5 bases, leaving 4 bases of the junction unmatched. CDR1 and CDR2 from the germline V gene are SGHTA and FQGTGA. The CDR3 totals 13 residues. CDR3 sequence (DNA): TGTGCCAGCAGCGCCGGGACAGCCTATGGCTACACCTTC. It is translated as CASSAGTAYGYTF.

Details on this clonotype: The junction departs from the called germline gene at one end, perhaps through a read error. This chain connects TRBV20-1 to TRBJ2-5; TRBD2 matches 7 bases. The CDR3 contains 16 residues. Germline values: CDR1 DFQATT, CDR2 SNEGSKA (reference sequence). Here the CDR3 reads CSAREAGTMYQETQYF. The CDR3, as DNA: TGCAGCGCTAGGGAGGCGGGGACTATGTACCAAGAGACCCAGTACTTC.

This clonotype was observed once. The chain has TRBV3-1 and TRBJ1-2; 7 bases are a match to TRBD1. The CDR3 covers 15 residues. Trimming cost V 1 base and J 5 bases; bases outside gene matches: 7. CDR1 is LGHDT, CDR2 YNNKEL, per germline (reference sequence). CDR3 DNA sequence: TGTGCCAGCAGCCAAGGAATAGGGGGCGCTTATGGCTACACCTTC. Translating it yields CASSQGIGGAYGYTF.

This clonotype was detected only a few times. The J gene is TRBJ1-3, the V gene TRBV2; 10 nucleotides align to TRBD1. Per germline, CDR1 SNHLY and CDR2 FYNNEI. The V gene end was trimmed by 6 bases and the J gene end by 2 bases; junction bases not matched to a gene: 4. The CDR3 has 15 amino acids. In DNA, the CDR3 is TGTGCCAGCAGCCGGACAGGGGGGCCTGGAAACACCATATATTTT. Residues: CASSRTGGPGNTIYF.

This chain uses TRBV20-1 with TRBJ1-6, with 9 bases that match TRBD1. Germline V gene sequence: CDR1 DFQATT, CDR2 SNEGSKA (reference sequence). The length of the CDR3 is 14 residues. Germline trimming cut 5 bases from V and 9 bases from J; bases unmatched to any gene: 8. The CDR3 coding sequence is TGCAGTGCTTACCCGGGACAGGGTATTTCACCCCTCCACTTT. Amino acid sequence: CSAYPGQGISPLHF.

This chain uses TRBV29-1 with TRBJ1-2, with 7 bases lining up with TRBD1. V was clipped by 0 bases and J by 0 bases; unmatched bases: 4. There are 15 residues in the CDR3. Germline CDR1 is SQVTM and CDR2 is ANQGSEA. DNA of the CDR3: TGCAGCGTTGAAGAGGCAGGGGGTTCTAACTATGGCTACACCTTC. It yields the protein CSVEEAGGSNYGYTF.